This entry concerns a single T cell receptor beta chain. Its antigen remains unknown. This CDR3 is built from 12 residues. Per germline, CDR1 SQVTM and CDR2 ANQGSEA. The PCR contained 60 Vbeta and 13 Jbeta primers. Measured with immunoSEQ multiplex PCR; TCRdb has only the in-frame clones, and not every one. Here the sample spans some 86,000 clones, approximately 65% being singletons. The data are from a study of cytomegalovirus exposure and HLA in healthy donors. Broader study findings: The study listed roughly 160 cytomegalovirus-associated TCR beta chains.

The chain employs TRBV29-1 and TRBJ2-5; D not certain. The end of the DNA fits TRBJ2-7 better, so the J call may be wrong. The clonotype originates from a man aged 25 to 40 in good health and CMV-seronegative. The specimen was PBMCs. The CDR3 spells CSVVQSSYEQYF. DNA of the CDR3: TGCAGCGTTGTACAGAGCTCCTACGAGCAGTACTTC.